The 11 T cell receptor beta chains reported below all come from one sample, sequenced in a study of blood T cells in healthy people across ages. Primers used in a second PCR of about 6 to 12 cycles were a sample-barcoded 5' primer and a J-beta primer mix. Each CDR3 protein is one row after TCRdb ran MiXCR on the 5' RACE reads. The sample contains 1.5 million to 1.8 million distinct CDR3 sequences, under 55% of which appear only once. The sample consisted of blood. Receptors originate from a woman aged 18-35 years in good health.

The rearrangement links TRBV20-1 to TRBJ2-7; TRBD2 might be the D (5 bases). Germline-derived CDR1 and CDR2 are DFQATT and SNEGSKA (reference sequence). V lost 2 bases, J lost 0 bases, and 11 bases lay in between. The CDR3 is 14 amino acids. DNA for the CDR3: TGCAGTGCTAGACCTCACGGGGACTCCTACGAGCAGTACTTC. Translated: CSARPHGDSYEQYF.

This chain connects TRBV15 to TRBJ1-2; possibly TRBD1 for D (5 bases). The CDR3 sequence is 13 residues long. Germline assignment: CDR1 LNHNV and CDR2 YYDKDF (reference sequence). The V and J ends lost 5 bases and 4 bases respectively, with 11 bases between them. CDR3 protein: CATSLGVTYGYTF. The CDR3 nucleotides read TGTGCCACCAGCTTAGGGGTTACCTATGGCTACACCTTC. Combining the CDR3 with reference TRBV15 and TRBJ1-2 gives the whole variable domain DAMVIQNPRYQVTQFGKPVTLSCSQTLNHNVMYWYQQKSSQAPKLLFHYYDKDFNNEADTPDNFQSRRPNTSFCFLDIRSPGLGDTAMYLCATSLGVTYGYTFGSGTRLTVV.

In its sample, this clonotype was seen a few times. The V gene is TRBV27, the J gene TRBJ2-1, with TRBD1 identical over 7 bases. CDR1 and CDR2 (germline): MNHEY, SMNVEV (reference sequence). Trimming took 9 bases from V and 10 from J; bases not matched to a gene: 24. There are 17 residues in the CDR3. CDR3 region: CASRTWTGQHQGSEQFF. The CDR3 DNA sequence: TGTGCCAGTAGAACGTGGACAGGTCAACACCAGGGTAGCGAGCAGTTCTTC.

V gene TRBV5-6 combines with J gene TRBJ2-3; 9 nucleotides line up with TRBD1. There are 17 residues in the CDR3. Germline V gene lookup returns CDR1 SGHDT and CDR2 YYEEEE. V shed 2 bases, J shed 5 bases, and the junction held 12 bases outside the gene matches. The DNA for the CDR3 is TGTGCCAGCAGCTTCCCTCGGGACAGGGATCATGGAGATACGCAGTATTTT. Residues: CASSFPRDRDHGDTQYF.

The CDR3 protein is CASSSGLGRGTQYF. CDR3 nucleotide sequence: TGTGCCAGCAGCTCAGGACTAGGGAGAGGGACCCAGTACTTC. V and J are TRBV7-8 and TRBJ2-5; TRBD2 agrees at 7 bases. The CDR3 consists of 14 residues. The V segment lost 4 bases and the J segment 7 bases; nucleotides outside the gene matches: 9. Germline assignment: CDR1 SGHVS and CDR2 FQNEAQ.

The chain employs TRBV7-2 and TRBJ1-5, with D maybe TRBD1 (5 bases). Germline loops: CDR1 SGHTA, CDR2 FQGNSA. The length of the CDR3 is 13 residues. Deletions cut 5 bases from V and 5 bases from J, with 10 bases between. This CDR3 reads CASSASRDQPQHF. CDR3 nucleotides: TGTGCCAGCAGCGCATCCAGGGATCAGCCCCAGCATTTT. Together with reference TRBV7-2 and TRBJ1-5, the CDR3 gives the full variable domain: GAGVSQSPSNKVTEKGKDVELRCDPISGHTALYWYRQSLGQGLEFLIYFQGNSAPDKSGLPSDRFSAERTGGSVSTLTIQRTQQEDSAVYLCASSASRDQPQHFGDGTRLSIL.

The rearrangement uses TRBV7-9 and TRBJ1-2; no clear D gene. This CDR3 has 13 residues. Trimming stripped 2 bases from V and 5 bases from J, with 9 bases between. The germline V gene encodes CDR1 SEHNR and CDR2 FQNEAQ (reference sequence). The CDR3 spells CASSLIGQYGYTF. The CDR3 DNA is TGTGCCAGCAGCTTAATCGGCCAGTATGGCTACACCTTC.

V usage is TRBV20-1 and J usage is TRBJ2-3; TRBD2 matches at 7 bases. V lost 0 bases and J lost 5; bases outside the gene matches: 14. CDR3 size: 17 residues. The germline V gene encodes CDR1 DFQATT and CDR2 SNEGSKA (reference sequence). The CDR3 region is CSARDPIRWRELDTQYF. The CDR3 region has the DNA TGCAGTGCTAGAGACCCCATCCGCTGGCGGGAGTTAGATACGCAGTATTTT.

This clonotype was seen only a few times. This chain uses TRBV4-3 with TRBJ2-1; D is unresolved. Germline assignment: CDR1 LGHNA and CDR2 YSLEER. There are 15 residues in the CDR3. Deletions cut 0 bases from V and 6 bases from J, with 12 bases between. CDR3 in DNA: TGCGCCAGCAGCCAAGATATCGGCTTCTTCAATGAGCAGTTCTTC. Translating it yields CASSQDIGFFNEQFF.

CDR3 in amino acids: CASSARDSSSYEQYF. For the CDR3, the DNA is TGTGCCAGCAGTGCCCGGGACAGCTCCTCCTACGAGCAGTACTTC. This sequence joins TRBV27 and TRBJ2-7; TRBD1 aligns across 7 bases. The CDR3 is 15 residues long. Losses at the gene ends were 5 bases for V and 0 bases for J; bases not matched to a gene: 7. Germline V gene lookup returns CDR1 MNHEY and CDR2 SMNVEV (reference sequence).

This clonotype has more than one count but fewer than ten. This chain joins TRBV9 and TRBJ2-3; D is possibly TRBD2 (6 bases). The CDR3 runs to 16 residues. Germline CDR1 reads SGDLS; CDR2 reads YYNGEE. V was clipped by 4 bases and J by 3 bases, with 18 bases between them. CDR3 sequence (DNA): TGTGCCAGCAGCCCTGAACTAGCCCTCGGGACAGATACGCAGTATTTT. Protein sequence: CASSPELALGTDTQYF.